This T cell receptor beta chain was documented in a study of cytomegalovirus exposure and HLA in healthy donors. Findings and limits, study-wide: In a later analysis, TCR beta V- and J-gene trimming showed a link to a missense DCLRE1C variant. Through in vitro validation, three CMV-associated chains were shown to be specific for CMV antigens.

Both 60 Vbeta primers and 13 Jbeta primers went into the PCR. Repertoires were generated with immunoSEQ multiplex PCR, while TCRdb's copy carries only in-frame clones and drops some. The data hold under 200,000 clones, with approximately 80% observed a single time. Comment on this clone: Its antigen is not known.

V lost 6 bases and J 1 base, leaving 9 bases between the germline ends. The CDR3 covers 13 residues. The germline V gene has CDR1 SNHLY and CDR2 FYNNEI. The sequencing input was PBMCs. The chain is built from TRBV2 and TRBJ1-1; D is perhaps TRBD1 (6 bases). The sequence was collected from a woman aged 18-35 years in good health and CMV-seronegative. The DNA for the CDR3 is TGTGCCAGCAGGCAACAGGGGAACACTGAAGCTTTCTTT. Translating it yields CASRQQGNTEAFF.